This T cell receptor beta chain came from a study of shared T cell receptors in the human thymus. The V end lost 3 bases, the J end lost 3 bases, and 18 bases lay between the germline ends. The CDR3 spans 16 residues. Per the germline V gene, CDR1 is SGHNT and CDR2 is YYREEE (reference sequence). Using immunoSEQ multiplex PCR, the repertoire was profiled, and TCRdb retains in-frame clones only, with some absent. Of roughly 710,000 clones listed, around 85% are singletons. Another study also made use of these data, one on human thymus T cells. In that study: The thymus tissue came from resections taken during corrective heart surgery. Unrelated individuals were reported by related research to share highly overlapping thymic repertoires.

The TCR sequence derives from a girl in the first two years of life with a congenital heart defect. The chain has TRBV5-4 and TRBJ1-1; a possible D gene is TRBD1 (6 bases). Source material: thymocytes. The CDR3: CASSSSQTGMYTEAFF. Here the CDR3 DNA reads TGTGCCAGCAGCTCCTCACAAACAGGGATGTACACTGAAGCTTTCTTT.